This T cell receptor beta chain was captured by sequencing in a study of cytomegalovirus exposure and HLA in healthy donors. Study results and caveats: An ancestry cluster, one associated with Asian ancestry, reportedly showed fewer N-insertions than the roughly 670-donor mean in a later analysis. In a later analysis, specific HLA alleles were associated with approximately 16,000 TCR beta sequences at a 0.05 false discovery rate.

Germline CDR1 is SGHRS and CDR2 is YFSETQ. The V end was cut by 6 bases, the J end by 7 bases, with 16 bases between. The CDR3 totals 13 residues. For this clone: Its antigen is currently unknown.

Both 60 Vbeta primers and 13 Jbeta primers went into the PCR. Sequencing was performed with immunoSEQ multiplex PCR; in TCRdb, only in-frame clones are kept and a portion is missing. The table has 120,000 to 150,000 clones, around 77% seen once; the top ten hold approximately 5%. The chain uses TRBV5-1 and TRBJ1-2, with D possibly matching TRBD1 (6 bases). This sequence originates from a woman aged 50 to 65 in good health and CMV-seronegative. The material sequenced was PBMCs. The CDR3 bases are TGCGCCAGCACCCGGACAGCGAGCGGTGGCTACACCTTC. Translating gives CASTRTASGGYTF.